This T cell receptor beta chain was captured by sequencing in a study of blood T cell repertoires in COVID-19. At the level of the study: There were acute and convalescent COVID-19 samples, and they came from the United States, Italy and Spain.

CDR1 is LGHNA and CDR2 is YSLEER in the germline V gene. The CDR3 loop spans 13 amino acids. V was pared by 4 bases and J by 0 bases, with 5 bases between. Study processing details: For nucleated cells, counts were estimated from reference gene primer amplification. Assay used: immunoSEQ multiplex PCR; TCRdb lists only in-frame clones, some missing. For V, J and clone size, that table is used; D and trimming come from the DNA. The sample has 240,000 or so clones; around 90% are singletons. The clonotype originates from a woman between 35 and 50 years old who had recovered from COVID-19. Material for sequencing was peripheral blood. This chain links TRBV4-3 with TRBJ2-3; D gene unclear. CDR3 in DNA: TGCGCCAGCAGCCGAGTGAGCACAGATACGCAGTATTTT. Encoded protein: CASSRVSTDTQYF.